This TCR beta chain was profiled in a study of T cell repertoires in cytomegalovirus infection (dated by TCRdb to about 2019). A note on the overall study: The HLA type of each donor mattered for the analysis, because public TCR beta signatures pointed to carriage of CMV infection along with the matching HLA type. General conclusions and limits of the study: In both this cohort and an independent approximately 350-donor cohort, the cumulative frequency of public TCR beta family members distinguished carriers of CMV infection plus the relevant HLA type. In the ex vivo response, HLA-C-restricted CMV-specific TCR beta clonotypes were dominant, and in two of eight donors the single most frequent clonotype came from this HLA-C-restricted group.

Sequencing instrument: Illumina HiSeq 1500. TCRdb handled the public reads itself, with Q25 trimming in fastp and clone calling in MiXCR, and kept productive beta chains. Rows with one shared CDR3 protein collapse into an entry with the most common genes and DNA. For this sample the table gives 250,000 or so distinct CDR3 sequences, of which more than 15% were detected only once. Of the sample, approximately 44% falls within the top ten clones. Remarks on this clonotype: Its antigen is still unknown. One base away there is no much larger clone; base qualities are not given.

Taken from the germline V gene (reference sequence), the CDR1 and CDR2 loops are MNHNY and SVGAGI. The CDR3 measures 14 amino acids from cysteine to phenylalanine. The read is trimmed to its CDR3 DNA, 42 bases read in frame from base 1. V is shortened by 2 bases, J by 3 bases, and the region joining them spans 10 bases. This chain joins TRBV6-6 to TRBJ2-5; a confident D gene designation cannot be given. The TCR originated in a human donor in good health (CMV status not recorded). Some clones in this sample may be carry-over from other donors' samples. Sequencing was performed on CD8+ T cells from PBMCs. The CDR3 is CASSYLLLEETQYF. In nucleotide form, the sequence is TGTGCCAGCAGTTACCTCCTTCTGGAAGAGACCCAGTACTTC.